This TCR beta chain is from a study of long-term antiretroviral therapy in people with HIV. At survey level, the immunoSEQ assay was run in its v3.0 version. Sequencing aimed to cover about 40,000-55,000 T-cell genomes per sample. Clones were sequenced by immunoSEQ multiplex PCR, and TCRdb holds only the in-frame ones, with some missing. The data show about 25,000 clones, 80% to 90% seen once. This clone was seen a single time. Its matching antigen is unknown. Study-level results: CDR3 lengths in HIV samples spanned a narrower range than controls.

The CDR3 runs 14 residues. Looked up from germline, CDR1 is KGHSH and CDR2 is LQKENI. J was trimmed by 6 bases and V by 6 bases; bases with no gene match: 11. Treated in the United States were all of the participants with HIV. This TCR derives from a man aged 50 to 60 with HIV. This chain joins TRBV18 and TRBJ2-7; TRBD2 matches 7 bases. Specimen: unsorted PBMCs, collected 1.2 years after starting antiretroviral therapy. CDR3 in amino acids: CASSDRPLAFEQYF. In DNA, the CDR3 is TGTGCCAGCTCTGACCGCCCACTAGCGTTCGAGCAGTACTTC.